The source of this TCR beta chain is a study of siplizumab effects on memory and regulatory T cells. Findings of the study overall: Naive-or-memory phenotypes were unassignable for roughly 75-95% of proliferating CD4+ or CD8+ clones. Siplizumab significantly decreased alloreactive sequences from unstimulated CD4+ memory cells. Greater diversity than memory cells seemed evident in naive T cells, which also appeared to be major alloresponse contributors.

The J segment lost 1 base and the V segment lost 3 bases, leaving 4 bases of the junction unmatched. Germline V gene sequence: CDR1 MNHEY, CDR2 SMNVEV (reference sequence). The CDR3 totals 15 residues. Per individual sample, 95,000 to 100,000 TCR templates were assayed. The method was immunoSEQ multiplex PCR; TCRdb's version includes in-frame clones alone and lacks a portion of them. The sample holds 57,000 or so clones, 85% to 95% seen once. To note about this clone: Its antigen remains unknown.

The clonotype comes from a human donor in good health. Source material: CD8+ T cells sorted from blood. The genes are TRBV27 and TRBJ2-3, with 7 nucleotides matching TRBD2. The CDR3 nucleotides read TGTGCCAGCAGTTTTGGTACTAGCGGCACAGATACGCAGTATTTT. Translation: CASSFGTSGTDTQYF.